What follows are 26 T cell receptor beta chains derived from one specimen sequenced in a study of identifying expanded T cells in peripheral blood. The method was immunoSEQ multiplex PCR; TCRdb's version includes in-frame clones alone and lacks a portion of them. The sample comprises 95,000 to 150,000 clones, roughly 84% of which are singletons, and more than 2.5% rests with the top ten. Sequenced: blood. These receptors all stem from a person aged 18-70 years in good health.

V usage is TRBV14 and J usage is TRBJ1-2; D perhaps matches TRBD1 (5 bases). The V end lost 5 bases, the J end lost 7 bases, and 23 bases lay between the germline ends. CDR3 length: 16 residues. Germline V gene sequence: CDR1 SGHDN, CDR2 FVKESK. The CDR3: CASSLQLHRGAAGYTF. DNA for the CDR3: TGTGCCAGCAGCTTACAACTCCACCGAGGGGCCGCTGGCTACACCTTC.

The CDR3 nucleotides read TGTGCCATCAACAACTGGGGCAGACCCCCACGGGCCAACGTCCTGACTTTC. As protein: CAINNWGRPPRANVLTF. The J gene is TRBJ2-6, the V gene TRBV10-3; a weak D match, TRBD1 (5 bases). The V gene lost 7 bases and the J gene lost 5 bases, with 21 bases spanning the gap. Germline V CDR1 and CDR2: ENHRY, SYGVKD. This CDR3 is built from 17 residues.

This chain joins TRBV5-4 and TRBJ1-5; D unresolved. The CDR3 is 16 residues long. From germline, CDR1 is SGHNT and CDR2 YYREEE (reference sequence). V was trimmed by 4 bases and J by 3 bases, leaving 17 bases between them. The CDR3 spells CASSQDAANANQPQHF. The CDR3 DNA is TGTGCCAGCAGCCAAGACGCGGCCAATGCCAATCAGCCCCAGCATTTT.

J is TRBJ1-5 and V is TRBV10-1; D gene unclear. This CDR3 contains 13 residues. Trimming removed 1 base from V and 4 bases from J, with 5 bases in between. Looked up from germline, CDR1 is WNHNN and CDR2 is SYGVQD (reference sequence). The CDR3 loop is CASSEYGNQPQHF. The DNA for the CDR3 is TGCGCCAGCAGTGAGTACGGTAATCAGCCCCAGCATTTT.

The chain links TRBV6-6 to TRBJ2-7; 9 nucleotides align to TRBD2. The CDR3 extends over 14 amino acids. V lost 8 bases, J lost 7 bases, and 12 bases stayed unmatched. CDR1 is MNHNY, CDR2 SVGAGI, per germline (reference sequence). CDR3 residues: CASSRGGPLDEQYF. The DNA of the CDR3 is TGTGCCAGCTCGCGGGGGGGGCCCTTAGATGAGCAGTACTTC.

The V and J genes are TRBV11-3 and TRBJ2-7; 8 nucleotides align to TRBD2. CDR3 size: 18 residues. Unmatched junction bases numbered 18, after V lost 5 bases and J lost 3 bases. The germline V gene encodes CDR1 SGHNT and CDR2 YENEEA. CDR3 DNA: TGTGCCAGCAGCCAGGAGGGACTAGGGGGGTTTGCCCGCTACGAGCAGTACTTC. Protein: CASSQEGLGGFARYEQYF.

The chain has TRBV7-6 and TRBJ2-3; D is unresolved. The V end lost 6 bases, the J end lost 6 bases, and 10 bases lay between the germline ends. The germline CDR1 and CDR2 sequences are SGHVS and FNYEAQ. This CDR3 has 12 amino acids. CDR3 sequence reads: CASSVSGDTQYF. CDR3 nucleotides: TGTGCCAGCAGTGTTAGTGGGGATACGCAGTATTTT. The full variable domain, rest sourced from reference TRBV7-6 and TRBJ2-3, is GAGVSQSPRYKVTKRGQDVALRCDPISGHVSLYWYRQALGQGPEFLTYFNYEAQQDKSGLPNDRFSAERPEGSISTLTIQRTEQRDSAMYRCASSVSGDTQYFGPGTRLTVL.

The DNA of the CDR3 is TGTGCCAGCCCACTAGAGCAAGAGACCCAGTACTTC. This sequence encodes CASPLEQETQYF. This chain uses TRBV2 with TRBJ2-5, with a weak D call TRBD2 (5 bases). CDR3 length: 12 amino acids. Trimming stripped 8 bases from V and 2 bases from J, with 9 bases between. Germline V gene data show CDR1 as SNHLY and CDR2 as FYNNEI.

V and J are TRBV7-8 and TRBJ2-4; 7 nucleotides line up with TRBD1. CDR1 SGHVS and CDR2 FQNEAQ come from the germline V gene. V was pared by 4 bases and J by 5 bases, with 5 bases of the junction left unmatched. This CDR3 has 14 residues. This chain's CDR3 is CASSSGTAQNIQYF. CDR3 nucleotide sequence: TGTGCCAGCAGCTCTGGGACAGCACAAAACATTCAGTACTTC.

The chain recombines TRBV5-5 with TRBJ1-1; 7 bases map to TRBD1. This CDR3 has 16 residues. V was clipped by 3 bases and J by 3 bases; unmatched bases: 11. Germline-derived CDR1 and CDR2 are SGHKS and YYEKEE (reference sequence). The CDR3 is CASSWARGKGDTEAFF. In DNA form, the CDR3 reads TGTGCCAGCAGCTGGGCCAGGGGGAAGGGAGACACTGAAGCTTTCTTT.

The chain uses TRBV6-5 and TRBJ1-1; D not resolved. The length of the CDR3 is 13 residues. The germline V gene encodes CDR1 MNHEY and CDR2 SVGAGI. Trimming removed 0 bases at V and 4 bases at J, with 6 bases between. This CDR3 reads CASSYSVLTEAFF. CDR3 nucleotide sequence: TGTGCCAGCAGTTACTCCGTACTCACTGAAGCTTTCTTT.

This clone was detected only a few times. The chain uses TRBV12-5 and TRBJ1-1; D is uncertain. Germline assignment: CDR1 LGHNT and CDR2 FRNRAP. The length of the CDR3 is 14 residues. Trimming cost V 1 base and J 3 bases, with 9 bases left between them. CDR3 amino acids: CASGLGILDTEAFF. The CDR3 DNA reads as TGTGCTAGTGGTTTGGGGATCCTTGACACTGAAGCTTTCTTT.

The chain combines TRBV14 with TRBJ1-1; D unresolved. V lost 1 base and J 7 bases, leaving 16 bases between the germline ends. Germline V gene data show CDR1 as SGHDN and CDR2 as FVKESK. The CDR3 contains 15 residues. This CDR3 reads CASSQVMGTANEAFF. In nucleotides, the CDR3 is TGTGCCAGCAGCCAAGTCATGGGCACGGCTAATGAAGCTTTCTTT.

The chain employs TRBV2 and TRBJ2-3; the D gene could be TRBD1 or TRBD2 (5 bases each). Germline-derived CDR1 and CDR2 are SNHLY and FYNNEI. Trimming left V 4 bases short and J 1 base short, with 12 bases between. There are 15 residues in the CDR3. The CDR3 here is CASSGPSRGTDTQYF. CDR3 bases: TGTGCCAGCAGTGGGCCTAGCAGGGGCACAGATACGCAGTATTTT.

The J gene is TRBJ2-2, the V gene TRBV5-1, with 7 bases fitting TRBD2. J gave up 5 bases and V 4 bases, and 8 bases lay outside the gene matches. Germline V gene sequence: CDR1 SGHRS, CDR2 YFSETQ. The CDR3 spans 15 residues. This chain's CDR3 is CASSLGRLGTGELFF. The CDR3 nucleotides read TGCGCCAGCAGCCTCGGGAGGCTCGGAACCGGGGAGCTGTTTTTT.

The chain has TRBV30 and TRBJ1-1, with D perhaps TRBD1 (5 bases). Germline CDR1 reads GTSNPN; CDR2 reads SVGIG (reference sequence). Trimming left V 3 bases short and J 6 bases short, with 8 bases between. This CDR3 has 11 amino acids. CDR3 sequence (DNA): TGTGCCTGGAGCGGGGGGGCTGAAGCTTTCTTT. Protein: CAWSGGAEAFF.

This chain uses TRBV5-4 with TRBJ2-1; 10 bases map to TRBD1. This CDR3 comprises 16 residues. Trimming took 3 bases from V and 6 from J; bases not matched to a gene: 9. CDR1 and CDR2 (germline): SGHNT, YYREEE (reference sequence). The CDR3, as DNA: TGTGCCAGCAGCTCGACCTCTGGACAGGGGGGCAATGAGCAGTTCTTC. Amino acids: CASSSTSGQGGNEQFF.

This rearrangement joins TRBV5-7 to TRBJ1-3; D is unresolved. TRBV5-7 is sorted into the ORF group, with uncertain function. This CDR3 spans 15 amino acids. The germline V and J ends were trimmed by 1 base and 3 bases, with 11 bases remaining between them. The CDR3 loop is CASSLLRTVGNTIYF. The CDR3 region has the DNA TGTGCCAGCAGCTTGTTGCGGACCGTTGGAAACACCATATATTTT.

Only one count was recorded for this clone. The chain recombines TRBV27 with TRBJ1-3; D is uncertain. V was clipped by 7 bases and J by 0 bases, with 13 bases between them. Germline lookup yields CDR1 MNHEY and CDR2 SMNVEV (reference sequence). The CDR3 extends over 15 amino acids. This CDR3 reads CASMKYGSSGNTIYF. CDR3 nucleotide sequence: TGTGCCAGCATGAAGTATGGGAGCTCTGGAAACACCATATATTTT.

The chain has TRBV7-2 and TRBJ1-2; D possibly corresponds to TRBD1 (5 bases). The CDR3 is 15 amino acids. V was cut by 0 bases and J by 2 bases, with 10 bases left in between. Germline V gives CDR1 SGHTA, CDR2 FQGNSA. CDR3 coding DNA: TGTGCCAGCAGCTTAGCAAGGGGAGGCAACTATGGCTACACCTTC. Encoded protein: CASSLARGGNYGYTF.

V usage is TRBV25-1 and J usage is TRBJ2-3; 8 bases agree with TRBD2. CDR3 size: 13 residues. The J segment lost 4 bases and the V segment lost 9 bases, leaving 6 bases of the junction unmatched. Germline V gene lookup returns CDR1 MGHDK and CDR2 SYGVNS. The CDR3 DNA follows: TGTGCCAGTAGCGGGGTATTAGCAGATACGCAGTATTTT. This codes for CASSGVLADTQYF.

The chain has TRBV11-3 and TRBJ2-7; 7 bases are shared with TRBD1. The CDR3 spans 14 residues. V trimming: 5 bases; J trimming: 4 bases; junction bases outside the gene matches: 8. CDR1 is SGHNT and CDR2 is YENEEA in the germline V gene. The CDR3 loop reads CASSPKGAPYEQYF. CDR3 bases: TGTGCCAGCAGCCCGAAGGGGGCGCCTTACGAGCAGTACTTC.

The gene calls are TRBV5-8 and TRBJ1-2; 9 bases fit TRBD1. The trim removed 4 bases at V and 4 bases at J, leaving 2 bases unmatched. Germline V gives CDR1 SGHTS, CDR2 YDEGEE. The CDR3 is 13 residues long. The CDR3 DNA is TGTGCCAGCAGCACAGGGGGCCTCTATGGCTACACCTTC. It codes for CASSTGGLYGYTF.

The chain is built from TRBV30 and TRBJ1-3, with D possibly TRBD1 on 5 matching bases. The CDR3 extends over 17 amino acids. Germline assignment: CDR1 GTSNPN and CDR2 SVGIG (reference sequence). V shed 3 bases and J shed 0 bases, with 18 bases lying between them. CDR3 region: CAWRGSGTVYSGNTIYF. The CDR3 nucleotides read TGTGCCTGGAGAGGTTCGGGGACGGTCTACTCTGGAAACACCATATATTTT.

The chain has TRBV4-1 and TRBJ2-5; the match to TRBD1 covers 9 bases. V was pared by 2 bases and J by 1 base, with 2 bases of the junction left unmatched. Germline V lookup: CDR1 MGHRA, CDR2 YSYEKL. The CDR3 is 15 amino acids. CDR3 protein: CASSQLTGGQETQYF. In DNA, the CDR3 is TGCGCCAGCAGCCAACTGACAGGGGGCCAAGAGACCCAGTACTTC.

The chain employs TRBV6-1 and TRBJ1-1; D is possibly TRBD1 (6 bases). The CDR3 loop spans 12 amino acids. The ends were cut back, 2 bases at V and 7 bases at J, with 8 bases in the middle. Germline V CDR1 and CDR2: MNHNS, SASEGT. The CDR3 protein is CASSERGYEAFF. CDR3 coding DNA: TGTGCCAGCAGTGAAAGGGGGTATGAAGCTTTCTTT.